This TCR beta chain was captured by sequencing in a study of blood T cell repertoires in COVID-19. Study as a whole: COVID-19 samples, acute and convalescent, were from the United States, Italy and Spain. PBMCs, B-cell-depleted T cells, or T cells were the source of the cDNA or gDNA that made up the material.

Germline CDR1 is SNHLY and CDR2 is FYNNEI. The CDR3 has 14 residues. V was shortened by 1 base and J by 3 bases, with 8 bases between the two germline ends. Which cohort a participant joined came from the clinical history participants gave. In the study's own analysis: Nucleated cell number was recorded as an estimate derived from reference gene primer amplification. The table came from immunoSEQ multiplex PCR; TCRdb's copy has only in-frame clones and leaves some out. The DNA gave D and trimming, while V, J and clone size come from that table. The data contain about 160,000 clones, approximately 81% of them singletons.

This sequence was found in a middle-aged woman with acute COVID-19. The rearrangement links TRBV2 to TRBJ2-3, with D unclear. The sequenced material came from PBMCs or T cells enriched from blood (not recorded which). CDR3 protein: CASSEVRRTDTQYF. The CDR3 nucleotides read TGTGCCAGCAGTGAAGTTAGGAGAACAGATACGCAGTATTTT.